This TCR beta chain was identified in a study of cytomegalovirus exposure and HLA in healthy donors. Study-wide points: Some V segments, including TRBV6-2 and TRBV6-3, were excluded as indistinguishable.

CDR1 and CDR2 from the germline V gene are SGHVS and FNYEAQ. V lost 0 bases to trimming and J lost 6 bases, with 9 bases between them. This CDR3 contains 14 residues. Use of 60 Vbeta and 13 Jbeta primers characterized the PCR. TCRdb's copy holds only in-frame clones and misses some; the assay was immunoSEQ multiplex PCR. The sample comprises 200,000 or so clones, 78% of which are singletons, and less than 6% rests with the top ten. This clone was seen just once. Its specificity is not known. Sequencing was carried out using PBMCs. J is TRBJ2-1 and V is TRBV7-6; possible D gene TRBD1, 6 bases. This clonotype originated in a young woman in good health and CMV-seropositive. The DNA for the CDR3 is TGTGCCAGCAGCTTAGCAGGACAGCTCAATGAGCAGTTCTTC. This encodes CASSLAGQLNEQFF.